This T cell receptor (beta chain) is drawn from a study of T-cell memory formation after mild COVID-19. Using constant-segment primers, 5'RACE produced TCR alpha and TCR beta cDNA libraries carrying sample barcodes and UMIs. TCRdb re-called the 5' RACE reads with MiXCR, one entry per CDR3 protein. The repertoire has approximately 240,000 distinct CDR3 sequences, roughly 17% of them found once; the top ten carry approximately 3.5%. This CDR3 is built from 14 residues. V was clipped by 0 bases and J by 7 bases, with 12 bases between them. Germline assignment: CDR1 MNHEY and CDR2 SVGAGI. Comments on this clonotype: The antigen remains unidentified.

Study-level results: SARS-CoV-2 specificity was not confirmed for second-wave clones peaking on day 37.

The receptor was isolated from a man between 18 and 29 years old who had mild COVID-19 (a few samples of this study predate the infection). Cell type and time point are not known. Source material: PBMCs or a T cell subset sorted from them (not recorded which). The chain combines TRBV6-5 with TRBJ1-2; D remains unclear. The CDR3 reads CASSYSPDLGGYTF. The CDR3 region has the DNA TGTGCCAGCAGTTACTCCCCGGATTTGGGTGGCTACACCTTC.